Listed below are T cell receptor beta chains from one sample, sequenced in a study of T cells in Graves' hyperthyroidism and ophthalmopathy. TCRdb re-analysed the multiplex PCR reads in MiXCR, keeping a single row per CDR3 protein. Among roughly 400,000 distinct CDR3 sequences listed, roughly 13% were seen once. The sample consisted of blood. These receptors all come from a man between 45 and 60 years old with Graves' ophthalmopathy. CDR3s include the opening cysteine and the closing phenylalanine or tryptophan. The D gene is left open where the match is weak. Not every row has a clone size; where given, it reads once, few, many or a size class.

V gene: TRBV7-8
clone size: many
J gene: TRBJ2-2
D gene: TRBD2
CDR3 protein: CASGLAGVAGELFF
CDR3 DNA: TGTGCCAGTGGACTAGCGGGAGTCGCCGGGGAGCTGTTTTTT

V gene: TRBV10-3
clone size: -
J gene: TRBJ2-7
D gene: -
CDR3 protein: CAISESGNPPGGEQYF
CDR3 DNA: TGTGCCATCAGTGAGTCAGGCAACCCCCCGGGCGGCGAGCAGTACTTC

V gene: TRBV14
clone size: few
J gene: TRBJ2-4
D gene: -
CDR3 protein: CASSQVEVRIAKNIQYF
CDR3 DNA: TGTGCCAGCAGCCAAGTCGAGGTCCGAATAGCCAAAAACATTCAGTACTTC

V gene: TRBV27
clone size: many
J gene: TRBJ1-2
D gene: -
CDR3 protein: CASNSGGRDGYTF
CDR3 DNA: TGTGCCAGCAATTCGGGGGGGCGCGATGGCTACACCTTC

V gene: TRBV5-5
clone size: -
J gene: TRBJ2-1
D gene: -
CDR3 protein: CASSQILSSYNEQFF
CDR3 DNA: TGTGCCAGCAGTCAAATACTTTCGTCTTACAATGAGCAGTTCTTC

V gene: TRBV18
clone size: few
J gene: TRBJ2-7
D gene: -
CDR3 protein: CASSPLGLNSYEQYF
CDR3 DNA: TGTGCCAGCTCACCGTTGGGTCTTAACTCCTACGAGCAGTACTTC

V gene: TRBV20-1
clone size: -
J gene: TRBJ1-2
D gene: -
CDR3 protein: CSADRYGYTF
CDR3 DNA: TGCAGTGCTGACCGCTATGGCTACACCTTC

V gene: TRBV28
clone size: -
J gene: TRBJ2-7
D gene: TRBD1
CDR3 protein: CASSFFYGDRGPREQYF
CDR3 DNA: TGTGCCAGCAGTTTTTTTTATGGGGACAGGGGTCCGAGAGAGCAGTACTTC

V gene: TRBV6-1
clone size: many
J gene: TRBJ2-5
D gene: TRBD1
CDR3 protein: CASSQAGTGRETQYF
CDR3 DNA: TGTGCCAGCAGTCAAGCCGGGACAGGTCGGGAGACCCAGTACTTC

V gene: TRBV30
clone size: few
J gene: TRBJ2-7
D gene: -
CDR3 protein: CAWSVFLGQSYEQYF
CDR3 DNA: TGTGCCTGGAGTGTCTTTCTTGGCCAGAGCTACGAGCAGTACTTC

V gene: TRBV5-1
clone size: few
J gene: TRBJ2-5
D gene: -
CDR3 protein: CASSSGFGTAGQETQYF
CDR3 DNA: TGCGCCAGCAGCTCGGGGTTTGGTACAGCGGGCCAAGAGACCCAGTACTTC

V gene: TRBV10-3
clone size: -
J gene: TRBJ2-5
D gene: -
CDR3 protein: CAIGASTQETQYF
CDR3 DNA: TGTGCCATCGGTGCCAGCACCCAAGAGACCCAGTACTTC

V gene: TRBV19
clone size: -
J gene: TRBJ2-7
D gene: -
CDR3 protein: CASSNHRMGEQYF
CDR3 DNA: TGTGCCAGTAGTAATCACAGAATGGGCGAGCAGTACTTC

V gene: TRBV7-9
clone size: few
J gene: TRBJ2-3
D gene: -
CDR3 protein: CASSSGSGPDTQYF
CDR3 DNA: TGTGCCAGCAGCTCGGGGAGCGGGCCAGATACGCAGTATTTT

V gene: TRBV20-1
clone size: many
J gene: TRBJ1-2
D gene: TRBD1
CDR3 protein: CSARPSSGTGYGYTF
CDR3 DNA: TGCAGTGCTAGACCCTCTTCCGGGACAGGGTATGGCTACACCTTC

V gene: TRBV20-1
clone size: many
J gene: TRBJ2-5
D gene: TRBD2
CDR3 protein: CSAQTSGRTWGTQYF
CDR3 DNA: TGCAGTGCTCAGACTAGCGGGAGGACCTGGGGGACCCAGTACTTC

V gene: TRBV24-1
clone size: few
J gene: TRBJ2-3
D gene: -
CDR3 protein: CATSDLKGPYPDTQYF
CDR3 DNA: TGTGCCACCAGTGATTTGAAAGGGCCGTATCCAGATACGCAGTATTTT

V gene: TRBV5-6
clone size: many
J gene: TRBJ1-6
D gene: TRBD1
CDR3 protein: CASSLVTTGGSPLHF
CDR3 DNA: TGTGCCAGCAGCTTGGTTACGACAGGGGGTTCACCCCTCCACTTT

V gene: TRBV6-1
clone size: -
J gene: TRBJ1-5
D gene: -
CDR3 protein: CASSEKGGFRQPQHF
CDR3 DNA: TGTGCCAGCAGTGAAAAGGGGGGTTTCCGTCAGCCCCAGCATTTT

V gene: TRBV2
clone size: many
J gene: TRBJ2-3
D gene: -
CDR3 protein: CASSKQEIRTDTQYF
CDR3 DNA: TGTGCCAGCAGTAAACAGGAGATCCGCACAGATACGCAGTATTTT

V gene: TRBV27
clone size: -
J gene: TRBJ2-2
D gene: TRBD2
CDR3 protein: CASKIRAGGDTGELFF
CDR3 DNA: TGTGCCAGCAAAATCCGAGCGGGAGGGGACACCGGGGAGCTGTTTTTT

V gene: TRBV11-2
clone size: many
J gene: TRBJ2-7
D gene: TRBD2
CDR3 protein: CASSLDLGLASHYEQYF
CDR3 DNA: TGTGCCAGCAGCTTAGATTTAGGACTAGCGTCCCACTACGAGCAGTACTTC

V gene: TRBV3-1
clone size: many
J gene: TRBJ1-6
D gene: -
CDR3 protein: CASSQAATVSPLHF
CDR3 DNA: TGTGCCAGCAGCCAAGCGGCGACTGTTTCACCCCTCCACTTT

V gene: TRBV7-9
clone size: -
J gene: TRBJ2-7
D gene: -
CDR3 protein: CASSLPRAYEQYF
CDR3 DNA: TGTGCCAGCAGCTTACCCAGGGCGTACGAGCAGTACTTC

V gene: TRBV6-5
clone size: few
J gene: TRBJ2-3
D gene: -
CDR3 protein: CASSYFSGTSTDTQYF
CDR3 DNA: TGTGCCAGCAGTTACTTCTCCGGCACTAGCACAGATACGCAGTATTTT

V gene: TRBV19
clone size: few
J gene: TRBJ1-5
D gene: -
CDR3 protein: CASSILGNQPQHF
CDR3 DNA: TGTGCCAGTAGTATACTGGGCAATCAGCCCCAGCATTTT

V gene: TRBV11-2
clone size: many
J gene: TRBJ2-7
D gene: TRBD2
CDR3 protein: CASSLDSGRAYEQYF
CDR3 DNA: TGTGCCAGCAGCTTAGATAGCGGGAGGGCCTACGAGCAGTACTTC

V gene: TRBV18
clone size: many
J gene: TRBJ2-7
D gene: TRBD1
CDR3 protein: CASSPGQGAQYEQYF
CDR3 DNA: TGTGCCAGCTCACCTGGACAGGGGGCGCAATACGAGCAGTACTTC

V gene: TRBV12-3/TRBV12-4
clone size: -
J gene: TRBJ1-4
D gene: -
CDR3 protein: CASSKNAREKLFF
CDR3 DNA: TGTGCCAGCAGTAAAAATGCAAGGGAAAAACTGTTTTTT

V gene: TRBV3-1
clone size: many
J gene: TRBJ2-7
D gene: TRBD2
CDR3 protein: CASSRTPPGGSSYEQYF
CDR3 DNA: TGTGCCAGCAGCCGCACCCCCCCGGGCGGGAGCTCCTACGAGCAGTACTTC

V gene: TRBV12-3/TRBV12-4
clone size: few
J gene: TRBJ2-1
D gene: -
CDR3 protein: CASRGLSYNEQFF
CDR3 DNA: TGTGCCAGCAGGGGGTTGAGCTACAATGAGCAGTTCTTC

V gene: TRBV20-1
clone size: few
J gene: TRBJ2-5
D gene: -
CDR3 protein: CSATGSPETQYF
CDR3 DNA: TGCAGTGCTACAGGGTCTCCAGAGACCCAGTACTTC

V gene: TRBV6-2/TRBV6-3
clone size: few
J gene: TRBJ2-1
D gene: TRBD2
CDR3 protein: CASSYLAGGVVDEQFF
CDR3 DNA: TGTGCCAGCAGTTACTTAGCGGGAGGGGTTGTGGATGAGCAGTTCTTC

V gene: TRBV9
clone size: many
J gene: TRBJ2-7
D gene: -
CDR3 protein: CASSVATGARIGEQYF
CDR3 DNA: TGTGCCAGCAGCGTAGCTACGGGGGCGCGAATAGGCGAGCAGTACTTC

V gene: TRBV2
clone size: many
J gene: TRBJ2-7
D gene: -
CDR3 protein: CASSEMKGLFDEQYF
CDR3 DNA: TGTGCCAGCAGTGAAATGAAGGGGCTGTTCGACGAGCAGTACTTC

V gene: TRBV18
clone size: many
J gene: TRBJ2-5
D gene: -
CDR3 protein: CASSLMEETQYF
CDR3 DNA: TGTGCCAGCTCCTTGATGGAAGAGACCCAGTACTTC